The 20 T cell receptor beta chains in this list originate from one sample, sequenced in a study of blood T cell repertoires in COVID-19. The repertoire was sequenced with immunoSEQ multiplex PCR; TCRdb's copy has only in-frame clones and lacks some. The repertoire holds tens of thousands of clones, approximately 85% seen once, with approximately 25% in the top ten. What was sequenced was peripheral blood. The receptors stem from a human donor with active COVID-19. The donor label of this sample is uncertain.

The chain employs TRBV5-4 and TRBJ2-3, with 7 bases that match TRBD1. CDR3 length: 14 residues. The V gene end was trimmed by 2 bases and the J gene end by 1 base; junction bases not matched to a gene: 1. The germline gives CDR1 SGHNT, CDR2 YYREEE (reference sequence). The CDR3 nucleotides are TGTGCCAGCAGCTTTACAGGGGGCACAGATACGCAGTATTTT. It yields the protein CASSFTGGTDTQYF.

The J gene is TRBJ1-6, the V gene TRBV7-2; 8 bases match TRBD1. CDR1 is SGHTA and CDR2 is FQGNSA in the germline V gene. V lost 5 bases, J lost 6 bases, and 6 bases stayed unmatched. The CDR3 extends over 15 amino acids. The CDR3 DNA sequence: TGTGCCAGCAGCCCGACAGGGGCCCTTAATTCACCCCTCCACTTT. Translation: CASSPTGALNSPLHF.

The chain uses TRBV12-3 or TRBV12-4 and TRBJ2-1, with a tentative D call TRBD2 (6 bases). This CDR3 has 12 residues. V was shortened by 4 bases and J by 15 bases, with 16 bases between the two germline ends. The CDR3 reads CASSSLDYGRFF. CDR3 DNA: TGTGCCAGCAGTTCACTGGACTACGGGCGGTTCTTC.

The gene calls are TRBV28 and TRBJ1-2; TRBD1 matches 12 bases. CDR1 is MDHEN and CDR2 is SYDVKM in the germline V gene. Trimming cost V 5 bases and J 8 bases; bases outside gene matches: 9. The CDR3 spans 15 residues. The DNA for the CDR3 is TGTGCCAGCAGTGTCGGGGGACAGGGGGCTGTCGGCTACACCTTC. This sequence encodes CASSVGGQGAVGYTF.

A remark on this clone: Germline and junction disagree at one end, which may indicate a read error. This CDR3 is CASSLAGGSTDTQYF. The CDR3 DNA is TGTGCTAGCAGCTTGGCGGGGGGAAGCACAGATACGCAGTATTTT. This rearrangement joins TRBV7-7 to TRBJ2-3, with 8 bases matching TRBD2. Looked up from germline, CDR1 is SSHAT and CDR2 is FNYEAQ (reference sequence). This CDR3 is built from 15 residues. The whole variable domain, filled in from reference TRBV7-7 and TRBJ2-3, reads GAGVSQSPRYKVTKRGQDVTLRCDPISSHATLYWYQQALGQGPEFLTYFNYEAQPDKSGLPSDRFSAERPEGSISTLTIQRTEQRDSAMYRCASSLAGGSTDTQYFGPGTRLTVL.

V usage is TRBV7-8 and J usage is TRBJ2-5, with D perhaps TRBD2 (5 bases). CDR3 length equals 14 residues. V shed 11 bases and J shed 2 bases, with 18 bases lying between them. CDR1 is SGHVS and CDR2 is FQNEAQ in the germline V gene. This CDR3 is CAAGDRATQETQYF. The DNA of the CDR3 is TGTGCCGCCGGGGATCGGGCTACTCAAGAGACCCAGTACTTC.

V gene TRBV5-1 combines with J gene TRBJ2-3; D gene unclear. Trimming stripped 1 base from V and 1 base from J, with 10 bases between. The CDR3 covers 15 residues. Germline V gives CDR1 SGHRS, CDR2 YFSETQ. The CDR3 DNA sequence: TGCGCCAGCAGCTTGTATAACTACGGCACAGATACGCAGTATTTT. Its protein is CASSLYNYGTDTQYF.

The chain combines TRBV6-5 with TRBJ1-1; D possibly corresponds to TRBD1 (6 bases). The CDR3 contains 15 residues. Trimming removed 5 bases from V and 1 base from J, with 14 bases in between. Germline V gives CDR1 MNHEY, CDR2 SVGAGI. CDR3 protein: CASSRRGAGNTEAFF. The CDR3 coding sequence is TGTGCCAGCAGTCGTCGGGGGGCCGGGAACACTGAAGCTTTCTTT.

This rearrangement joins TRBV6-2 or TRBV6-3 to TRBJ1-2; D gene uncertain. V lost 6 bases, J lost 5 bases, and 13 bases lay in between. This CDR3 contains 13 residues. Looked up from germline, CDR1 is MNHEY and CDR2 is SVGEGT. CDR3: CASSDGELYGYTF. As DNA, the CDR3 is TGTGCCAGCAGCGATGGGGAGTTATATGGCTACACCTTC.

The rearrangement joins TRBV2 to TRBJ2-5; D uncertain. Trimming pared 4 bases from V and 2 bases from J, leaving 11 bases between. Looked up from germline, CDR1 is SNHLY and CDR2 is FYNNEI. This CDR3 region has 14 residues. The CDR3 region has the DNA TGTGCCAGCAGTGTTTCCGCGATTCAAGAGACCCAGTACTTC. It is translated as CASSVSAIQETQYF.

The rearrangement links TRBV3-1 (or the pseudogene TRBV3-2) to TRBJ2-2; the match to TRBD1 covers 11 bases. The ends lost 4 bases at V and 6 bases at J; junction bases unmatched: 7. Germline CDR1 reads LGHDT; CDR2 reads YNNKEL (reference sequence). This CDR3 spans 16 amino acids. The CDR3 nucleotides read TGTGCCAGCAGCCTTCGGGACAGGGGGAGGGCCGGGGAGCTGTTTTTT. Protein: CASSLRDRGRAGELFF.

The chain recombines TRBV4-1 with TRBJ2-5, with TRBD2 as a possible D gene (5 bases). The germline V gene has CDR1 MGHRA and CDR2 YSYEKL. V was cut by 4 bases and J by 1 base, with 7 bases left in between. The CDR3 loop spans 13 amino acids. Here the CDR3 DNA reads TGCGCCAGCAGCCTGAGGGTCCAAGAGACCCAGTACTTC. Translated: CASSLRVQETQYF.

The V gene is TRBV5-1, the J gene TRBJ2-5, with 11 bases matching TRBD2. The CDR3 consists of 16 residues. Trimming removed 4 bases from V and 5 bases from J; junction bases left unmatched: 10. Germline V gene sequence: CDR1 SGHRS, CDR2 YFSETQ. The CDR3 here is CASSPELAGVGETQYF. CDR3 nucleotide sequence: TGCGCCAGCAGCCCCGAACTAGCGGGAGTAGGGGAGACCCAGTACTTC.

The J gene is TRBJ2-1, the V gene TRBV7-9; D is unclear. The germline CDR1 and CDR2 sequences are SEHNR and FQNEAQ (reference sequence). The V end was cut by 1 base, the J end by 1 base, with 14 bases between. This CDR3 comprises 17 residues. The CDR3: CASSLGVTFGSYNEQFF. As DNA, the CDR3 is TGTGCCAGCAGCTTAGGTGTGACTTTCGGTTCCTACAATGAGCAGTTCTTC.

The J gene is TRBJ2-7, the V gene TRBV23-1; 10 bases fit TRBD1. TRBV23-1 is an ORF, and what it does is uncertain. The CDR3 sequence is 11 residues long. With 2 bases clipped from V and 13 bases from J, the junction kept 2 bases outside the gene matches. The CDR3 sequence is CASSQRDRGYF. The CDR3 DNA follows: TGCGCCAGCAGTCAACGGGACAGGGGCTACTTC.

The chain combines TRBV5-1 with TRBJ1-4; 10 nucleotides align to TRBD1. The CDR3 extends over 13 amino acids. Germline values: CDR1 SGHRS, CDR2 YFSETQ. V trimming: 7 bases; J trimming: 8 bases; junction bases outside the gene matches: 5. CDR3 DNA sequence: TGCGCCAGCCAGACAGGGGGCGACGAAAAACTGTTTTTT. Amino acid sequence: CASQTGGDEKLFF.

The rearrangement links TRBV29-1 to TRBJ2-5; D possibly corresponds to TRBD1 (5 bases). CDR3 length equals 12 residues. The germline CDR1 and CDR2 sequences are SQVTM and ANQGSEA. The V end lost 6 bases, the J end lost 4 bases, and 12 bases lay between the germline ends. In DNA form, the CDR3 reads TGCAGCGTCGTCCAGGGCGTAGAGACCCAGTACTTC. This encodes CSVVQGVETQYF. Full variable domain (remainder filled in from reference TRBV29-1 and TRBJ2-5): SAVISQKPSRDICQRGTSLTIQCQVDSQVTMMFWYRQQPGQSLTLIATANQGSEATYESGFVIDKFPISRPNLTFSTLTVSNMSPEDSSIYLCSVVQGVETQYFGPGTRLLVL.

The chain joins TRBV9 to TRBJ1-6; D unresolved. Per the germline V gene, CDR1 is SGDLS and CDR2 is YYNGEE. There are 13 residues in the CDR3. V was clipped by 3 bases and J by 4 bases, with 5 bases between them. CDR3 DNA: TGTGCCAGCAGCGAAACATATAATTCACCCCTCCACTTT. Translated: CASSETYNSPLHF.

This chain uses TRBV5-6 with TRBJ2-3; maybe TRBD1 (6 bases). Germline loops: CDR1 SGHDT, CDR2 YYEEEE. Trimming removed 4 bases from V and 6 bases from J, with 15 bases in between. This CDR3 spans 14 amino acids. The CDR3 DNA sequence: TGTGCCAGCAGCGTCACAGGGTTGGCGGATACGCAGTATTTT. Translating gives CASSVTGLADTQYF.

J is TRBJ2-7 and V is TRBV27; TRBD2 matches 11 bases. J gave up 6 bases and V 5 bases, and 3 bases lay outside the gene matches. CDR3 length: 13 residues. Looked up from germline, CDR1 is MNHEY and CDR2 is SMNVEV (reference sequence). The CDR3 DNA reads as TGTGCCAGCAGTGGACTAGCGGGTTCCGAGCAGTACTTC. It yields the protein CASSGLAGSEQYF.